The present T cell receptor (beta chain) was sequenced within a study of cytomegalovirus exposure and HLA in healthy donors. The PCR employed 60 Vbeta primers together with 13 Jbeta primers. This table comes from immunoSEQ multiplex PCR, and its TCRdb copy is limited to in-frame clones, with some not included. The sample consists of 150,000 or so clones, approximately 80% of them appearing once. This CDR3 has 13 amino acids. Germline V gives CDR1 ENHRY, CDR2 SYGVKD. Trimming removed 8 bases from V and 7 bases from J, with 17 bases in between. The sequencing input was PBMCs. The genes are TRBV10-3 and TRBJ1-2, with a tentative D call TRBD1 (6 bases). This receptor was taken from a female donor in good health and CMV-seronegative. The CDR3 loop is CAIYQGPYGGYTF. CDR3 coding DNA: TGTGCCATCTATCAGGGGCCGTATGGTGGCTACACCTTC.